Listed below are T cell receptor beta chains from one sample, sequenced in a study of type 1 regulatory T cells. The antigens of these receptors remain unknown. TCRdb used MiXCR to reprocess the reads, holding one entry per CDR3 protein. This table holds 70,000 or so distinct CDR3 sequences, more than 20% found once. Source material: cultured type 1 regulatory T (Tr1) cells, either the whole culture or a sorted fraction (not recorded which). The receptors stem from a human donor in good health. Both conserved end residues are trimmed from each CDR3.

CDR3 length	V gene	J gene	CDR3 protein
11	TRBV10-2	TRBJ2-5	ASSRGTEETQY
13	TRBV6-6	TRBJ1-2	ASLRWDSANYGYT
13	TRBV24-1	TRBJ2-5	ATSDPSTSSGTQY
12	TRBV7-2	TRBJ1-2	ASSPKGTGHDYT
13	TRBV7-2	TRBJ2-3	ASSLRTLSTDTQY
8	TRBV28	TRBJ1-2	ASSRRGCT
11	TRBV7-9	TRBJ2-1	ASSLLGGGEQF
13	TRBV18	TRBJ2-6	ASLLQGPGANVLT
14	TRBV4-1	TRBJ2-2	ASSRQVLAGTGELF
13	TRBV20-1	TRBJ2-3	SAGRLAGAGDTQY
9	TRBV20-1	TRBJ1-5	SAKSNQPQH
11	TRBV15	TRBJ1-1	ATSRGPNTEAF
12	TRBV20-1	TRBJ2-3	SARDAMVKDTQY
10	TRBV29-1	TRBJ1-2	SVQQPNYGYT
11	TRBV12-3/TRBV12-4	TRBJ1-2	ASSAGQGYGYT
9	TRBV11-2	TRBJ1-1	ASSFLFEAF
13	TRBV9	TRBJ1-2	ASSVATGTNYGYT
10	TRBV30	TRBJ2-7	AWSPSSGEQY
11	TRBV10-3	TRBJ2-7	AIRTGDAYEQY
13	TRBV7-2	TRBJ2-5	ASSDSGPGGGTQY
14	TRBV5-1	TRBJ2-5	ASSLGPSGSQETQY
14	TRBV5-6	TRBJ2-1	ASIRTWGGLYNEQF
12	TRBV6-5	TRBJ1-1	ASSYGRLNTEAF
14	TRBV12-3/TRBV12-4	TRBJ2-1	ASSPRGLAGGDEQF
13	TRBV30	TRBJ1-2	AWSGSDRGGYGYT
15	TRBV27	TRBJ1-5	ASSLRFGQGAHQPQH
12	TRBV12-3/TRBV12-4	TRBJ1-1	ASSRGQMNTEAF
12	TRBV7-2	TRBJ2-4	ASSLGLAKNIQY
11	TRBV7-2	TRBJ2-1	ASSPRVVGEQF
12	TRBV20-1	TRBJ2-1	SARPDRENNEQF
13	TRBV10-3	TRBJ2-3	AISFGSGSTDTQY
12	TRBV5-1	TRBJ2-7	ASSSRQGSGEQY
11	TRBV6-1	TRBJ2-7	ASSNPSSYEQY
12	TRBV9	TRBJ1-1	ASSATGMNTEAF
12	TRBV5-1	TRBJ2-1	ASSGGEPYNEQF
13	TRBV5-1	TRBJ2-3	ASFPHGSNTDTQY
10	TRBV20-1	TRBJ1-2	SAGQGSDGYT
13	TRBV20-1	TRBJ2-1	SALSLQGSHNEQF
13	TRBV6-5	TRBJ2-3	ASRALAGGRDTQY
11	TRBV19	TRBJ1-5	AISQSFNQPQH
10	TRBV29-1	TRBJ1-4	SVLIQDHELF
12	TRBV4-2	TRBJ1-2	ASSQDEAGDGYT
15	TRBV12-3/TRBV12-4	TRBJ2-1	ASSLSGLLVSYNEQF
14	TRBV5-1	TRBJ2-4	ASSFRGGIRDSIQY
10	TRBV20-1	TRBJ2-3	SALPGADTQY
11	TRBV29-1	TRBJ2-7	SVENAGTLEQY
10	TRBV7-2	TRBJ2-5	ASSPALQTQY